The next 20 T cell receptor beta chains were all read from a single sample in a study of identifying expanded T cells in peripheral blood. Clones were sequenced by immunoSEQ multiplex PCR, and TCRdb holds only the in-frame ones, with some missing. The top ten hold around 8.4% of the sample, which has approximately 140,000 clones, 75% to 90% seen once. Material: blood. These TCRs come from a person aged 18 to 75 in good health.

V usage is TRBV27 and J usage is TRBJ2-1; TRBD2 aligns across 11 bases. The CDR3 consists of 16 residues. V gave up 3 bases and J gave up 8 bases; unmatched junction bases: 9. Germline V CDR1 and CDR2: MNHEY, SMNVEV (reference sequence). In DNA form, the CDR3 reads TGTGCCAGCAGTTTCCTAACTAGCGGGAGTAGCGATGAGCAGTTCTTC. Amino acid sequence: CASSFLTSGSSDEQFF.

The genes are TRBV9 and TRBJ1-5; no definite D call. Germline V gene data show CDR1 as SGDLS and CDR2 as YYNGEE. V was cut by 4 bases and J by 3 bases, with 14 bases left in between. The CDR3 contains 15 residues. CDR3 nucleotides: TGTGCCAGCAGCCCTACTGGACTCTACAATCAGCCCCAGCATTTT. Amino acids: CASSPTGLYNQPQHF.

The rearrangement joins TRBV5-6 to TRBJ1-6; D is possibly TRBD1 (6 bases). Deletions cut 3 bases from V and 9 bases from J, with 10 bases between. Germline CDR1 SGHDT, CDR2 YYEEEE. The CDR3 is 13 amino acids. This CDR3 is CASSWRGASPLHF. DNA of the CDR3: TGTGCCAGCAGCTGGCGGGGGGCTTCACCCCTCCACTTT.

This chain links TRBV5-1 with TRBJ2-5; D is unclear. V lost 0 bases and J 1 base, leaving 7 bases between the germline ends. CDR3 length equals 14 residues. Germline assignment: CDR1 SGHRS and CDR2 YFSETQ. The CDR3 protein is CASSLVSFQETQYF. The CDR3 bases are TGCGCCAGCAGCTTGGTCAGCTTCCAAGAGACCCAGTACTTC.

The V call is TRBV5-1, the J call TRBJ2-7, with unresolved D. V lost 7 bases, J lost 0 bases, and 8 bases lay in between. Germline V gives CDR1 SGHRS, CDR2 YFSETQ. The CDR3 consists of 12 residues. This CDR3 reads CASHSTSYEQYF. DNA of the CDR3: TGCGCCAGCCACAGCACCTCCTACGAGCAGTACTTC. The whole variable domain, remainder taken from reference TRBV5-1 and TRBJ2-7, is KAGVTQTPRYLIKTRGQQVTLSCSPISGHRSVSWYQQTPGQGLQFLFEYFSETQRNKGNFPGRFSGRQFSNSRSEMNVSTLELGDSALYLCASHSTSYEQYFGPGTRLTVT.

The genes are TRBV2 and TRBJ2-1; D remains unclear. The germline gives CDR1 SNHLY, CDR2 FYNNEI. Trimming took 6 bases from V and 7 from J, leaving 7 bases between them. This CDR3 spans 11 amino acids. The CDR3, as DNA: TGTGCCAGCAGGGGTTGGAATGAGCAGTTCTTC. Its translation: CASRGWNEQFF. The entire variable domain, with the rest obtained from reference TRBV2 and TRBJ2-1, is as follows: EPEVTQTPSHQVTQMGQEVILRCVPISNHLYFYWYRQILGQKVEFLVSFYNNEISEKSEIFDDQFSVERPDGSNFTLKIRSTKLEDSAMYFCASRGWNEQFFGPGTRLTVL.

The V and J genes are TRBV7-9 and TRBJ2-3, with 7 bases identical to TRBD2. The CDR3 has 17 amino acids. CDR1 and CDR2 from the germline V gene are SEHNR and FQNEAQ (reference sequence). With 1 base clipped from V and 3 bases from J, the junction kept 10 bases outside the gene matches. In DNA, the CDR3 is TGTGCCAGCAGCTTAGAACCTGGGAGGGGAGAGACAGATACGCAGTATTTT. It codes for CASSLEPGRGETDTQYF. Variable domain in full (rest from reference TRBV7-9 and TRBJ2-3): DTGVSQNPRHKITKRGQNVTFRCDPISEHNRLYWYRQTLGQGPEFLTYFQNEAQLEKSRLLSDRFSAERPKGSFSTLEIQRTEQGDSAMYLCASSLEPGRGETDTQYFGPGTRLTVL.

This sequence joins TRBV18 and TRBJ2-3; no definite D call. The CDR3 runs 15 residues. CDR1 KGHSH and CDR2 LQKENI come from the germline V gene. Between the trimmed V and J ends, which lost 3 bases and 0 bases, there was a span of 10 bases. CDR3 residues: CASSPIAASTDTQYF. The DNA for the CDR3 is TGTGCCAGCTCACCCATAGCCGCTAGCACAGATACGCAGTATTTT.

This chain uses TRBV4-2 with TRBJ2-1; 11 nucleotides line up with TRBD1. J gave up 4 bases and V 2 bases, and 4 bases lay outside the gene matches. CDR3 length: 16 residues. Germline CDR1 LGHNA, CDR2 YNFKEQ. CDR3 coding DNA: TGTGCCAGCAGCCAAATCGGGACAGGGGGGTACAATGAGCAGTTCTTC. It yields the protein CASSQIGTGGYNEQFF.

The gene calls are TRBV28 and TRBJ2-7; D tentatively fits TRBD1 or TRBD2 (7 bases each). V lost 6 bases to trimming and J lost 1 base, with 16 bases between them. Germline V CDR1 and CDR2: MDHEN, SYDVKM. CDR3 size: 15 residues. The DNA of the CDR3 is TGTGCCAGCAGCCACCGAGCGGGACAGTCCTACGAGCAGTACTTC. Amino acids: CASSHRAGQSYEQYF.

V and J are TRBV4-2 and TRBJ2-1, with 10 bases aligning to TRBD2. The germline V gene encodes CDR1 LGHNA and CDR2 YNFKEQ. The CDR3 has 18 amino acids. V lost 1 base to trimming and J lost 3 bases; unmatched junction nucleotides: 9. CDR3 nucleotide sequence: TGTGCCAGCAGCCAAGGTTTCTGGACTAGCGGCGACTACAATGAGCAGTTCTTC. It is translated as CASSQGFWTSGDYNEQFF.

The chain uses TRBV2 and TRBJ1-1; tentative D call: TRBD1 (6 bases). Germline V gene sequence: CDR1 SNHLY, CDR2 FYNNEI. The germline V and J ends were trimmed by 6 bases and 4 bases, with 15 bases remaining between them. This CDR3 contains 14 residues. CDR3 in amino acids: CASSLLGGSTEAFF. CDR3 DNA sequence: TGTGCCAGCAGCTTACTAGGGGGGAGCACTGAAGCTTTCTTT.

This clone has just a few counts. V gene TRBV6-1 combines with J gene TRBJ1-5; D not resolved. Trimming cost V 6 bases and J 3 bases, with 15 bases left between them. Looked up from germline, CDR1 is MNHNS and CDR2 is SASEGT. The CDR3 sequence is 15 residues long. The CDR3 loop reads CASSDLGRINQPQHF. Written as DNA, the CDR3 is TGTGCCAGCAGCGACCTTGGACGGATCAATCAGCCCCAGCATTTT.

The gene calls are TRBV18 and TRBJ1-5; 7 bases match TRBD1. The CDR3 extends over 17 amino acids. The germline CDR1 and CDR2 sequences are KGHSH and LQKENI. After removal of 3 bases from V and 2 bases from J, the junction contained 10 bases not matched to a gene. The CDR3 coding sequence is TGTGCCAGCTCACCCGCTCTTGCCGGACAGGGCAATCAGCCCCAGCATTTT. It specifies CASSPALAGQGNQPQHF.

The rearrangement uses TRBV25-1 and TRBJ2-7; D possibly corresponds to TRBD1 (6 bases). The CDR3 runs to 13 residues. Trimming removed 3 bases from V and 7 bases from J, with 13 bases in between. Looked up from germline, CDR1 is MGHDK and CDR2 is SYGVNS. Written as DNA, the CDR3 is TGTGCCAGCAGTGATCGCAGGGGCGAAGAGCAGTACTTC. Protein sequence: CASSDRRGEEQYF.

The CDR3 reads CASSSRGRTDTQYF. CDR3 sequence (DNA): TGTGCCAGCAGCTCTAGGGGCCGCACAGATACGCAGTATTTT. The chain joins TRBV5-6 to TRBJ2-3; the D gene is possibly TRBD1 (5 bases). The CDR3 is 14 residues long. The V and J ends lost 3 bases and 1 base respectively, with 9 bases between them. Germline V CDR1 and CDR2: SGHDT, YYEEEE.

This clone was found once. The chain combines TRBV9 with TRBJ2-1; D is possibly TRBD2 (5 bases). The V and J ends lost 4 bases and 0 bases respectively, with 14 bases between them. Germline CDR1 SGDLS, CDR2 YYNGEE. The length of the CDR3 is 16 residues. The chain's CDR3 is CASSQVGGSSYNEQFF. The CDR3 DNA is TGTGCCAGCAGCCAAGTCGGAGGCAGCTCCTACAATGAGCAGTTCTTC.

The chain carries TRBV7-2 and TRBJ2-2; possibly TRBD1 or TRBD2 for D (6 bases each). CDR3 length: 15 amino acids. V was trimmed by 5 bases and J by 4 bases, leaving 14 bases between them. Germline values: CDR1 SGHTA, CDR2 FQGNSA. The CDR3 sequence is CASSRGGPGTGELFF. In DNA form, the CDR3 reads TGTGCCAGCAGCAGAGGGGGGCCGGGCACCGGGGAGCTGTTTTTT.

V and J are TRBV28 and TRBJ2-4; D is perhaps TRBD2 (5 bases). CDR3 length: 12 residues. Germline CDR1 is MDHEN and CDR2 is SYDVKM. Deletions cut 7 bases from V and 9 bases from J, with 13 bases between. DNA for the CDR3: TGTGCCAGCACTGGCCTTGAGGGCATTCAGTACTTC. As protein: CASTGLEGIQYF.

The CDR3 region is CASSPGMGAGEKLFF. CDR3 coding DNA: TGTGCCAGCAGTCCCGGTATGGGGGCGGGGGAAAAACTGTTTTTT. V is TRBV6-5 and J is TRBJ1-4; maybe TRBD1 (6 bases). Trimming took 5 bases from V and 8 from J, leaving 18 bases between them. Germline V gives CDR1 MNHEY, CDR2 SVGAGI. CDR3 length: 15 amino acids.